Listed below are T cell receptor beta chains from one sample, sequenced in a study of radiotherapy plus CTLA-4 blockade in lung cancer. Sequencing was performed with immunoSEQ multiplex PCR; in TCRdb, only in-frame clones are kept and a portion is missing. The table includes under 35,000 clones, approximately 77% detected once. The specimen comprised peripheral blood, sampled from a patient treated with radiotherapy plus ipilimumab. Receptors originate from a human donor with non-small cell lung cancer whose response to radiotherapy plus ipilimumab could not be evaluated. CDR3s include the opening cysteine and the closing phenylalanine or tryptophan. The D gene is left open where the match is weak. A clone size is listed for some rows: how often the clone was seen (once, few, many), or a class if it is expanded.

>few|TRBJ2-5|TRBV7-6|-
TGTGCCAGCAGCTTAGGCCCCGACAGAGAGACCCAGTACTTC
CASSLGPDRETQYF
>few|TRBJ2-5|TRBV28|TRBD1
TGTGCCAGCAGTTTAACAGGGGAAGAGACCCAGTACTTC
CASSLTGEETQYF
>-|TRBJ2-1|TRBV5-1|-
TGCGCCAGCAGCTTGGGGCGGGATTGGAATGAGCAGTTCTTC
CASSLGRDWNEQFF
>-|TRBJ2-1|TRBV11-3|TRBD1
TGTGCCAGCAGCTTATGGACAGGGAGAGGTGAGCAGTTCTTC
CASSLWTGRGEQFF
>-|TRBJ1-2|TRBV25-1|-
TGTGCCAGCAGTGACGGGAGGTATGGCTACACCTTC
CASSDGRYGYTF
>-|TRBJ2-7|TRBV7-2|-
TGTGCCAGCAGCTTAGGTGGTAGCGTGCTGAACGAGCAGTACTTC
CASSLGGSVLNEQYF
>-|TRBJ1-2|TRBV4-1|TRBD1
TGCGCCAGCAGCCACTTCCTCCGGGACAGGAGCCGATCTAACTATGGCTACACCTTC
CASSHFLRDRSRSNYGYTF
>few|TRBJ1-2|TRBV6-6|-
TGTGCCAGCAGAAACGATGAGAGGGATGGCTACACCTTC
CASRNDERDGYTF
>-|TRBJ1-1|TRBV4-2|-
TGTGCCAGCAGCCCGGGGACATCGAGGGTAATGAACACTGAAGCTTTCTTT
CASSPGTSRVMNTEAFF
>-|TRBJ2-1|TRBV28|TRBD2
TGTGCCAGCAGAATAGGCCCGACTAGCGGGATTGAGCAGTTCTTC
CASRIGPTSGIEQFF
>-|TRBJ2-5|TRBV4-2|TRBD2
TGTGCCAGCAGCTTGGGACTAGGAGGGGGTGAAGAGACCCAGTACTTC
CASSLGLGGGEETQYF
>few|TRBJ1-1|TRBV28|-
TGTGCCAGCAGGGGGCCCGGGAACACTGAAGCTTTCTTT
CASRGPGNTEAFF
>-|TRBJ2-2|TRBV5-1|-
TGCGCCAGCAGCGCAGACTACACCGGGGAGCTGTTTTTT
CASSADYTGELFF
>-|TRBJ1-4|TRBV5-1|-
TGCGCCAGCAGAAGACAGTCTGAGATGAATGAAAAACTGTTTTTT
CASRRQSEMNEKLFF
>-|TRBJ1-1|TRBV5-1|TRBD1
TGCGCCAGCAGCTTACACGCTAACCAGGGGGGGAACACTGAAGCTTTCTTT
CASSLHANQGGNTEAFF
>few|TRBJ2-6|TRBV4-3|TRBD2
TGCGCCAGCAGCCAGGAACCCCCGGGACTAGCAGTCCCCTCTGGGGCCAACGTCCTGACTTTC
CASSQEPPGLAVPSGANVLTF
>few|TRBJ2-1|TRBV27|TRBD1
TGTGCCAGCAGTCCCGGGACAGGGATAGTCAATGAGCAGTTCTTC
CASSPGTGIVNEQFF
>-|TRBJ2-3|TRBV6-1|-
TGTGCCAGCAGTGAGTACGGGATCGGAGCCGGCACAGATACGCAGTATTTT
CASSEYGIGAGTDTQYF
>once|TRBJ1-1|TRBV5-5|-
TGTGCCAGCAGCTTGGAGAGCGGCGGGACTGAAGCTTTCTTT
CASSLESGGTEAFF
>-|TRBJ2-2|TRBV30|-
TGTGCCTGGAGTGTACTTTGGGACAGCGGGACTAGGGCGAACACCGGGGAGCTGTTTTTT
CAWSVLWDSGTRANTGELFF
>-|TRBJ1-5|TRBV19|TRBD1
TGTGCCAGTAGTCCGACAGGGGGCCAGCCCCAGCATTTT
CASSPTGGQPQHF
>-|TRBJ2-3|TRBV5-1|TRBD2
TGCGCCAGCAGCTTGGAGGTATTTCTAGCGGGAGGGCGAAGAGATACGCAGTATTTT
CASSLEVFLAGGRRDTQYF
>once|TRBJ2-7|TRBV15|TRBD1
TGTGCCACCAGCAGCGACAGGGTAACGGCCTACGAGCAGTACTTC
CATSSDRVTAYEQYF
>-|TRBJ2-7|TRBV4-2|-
TGTGCCAGCAGGGGATTGGGGGTGGGGGCATCCTACGAGCAGTACTTC
CASRGLGVGASYEQYF
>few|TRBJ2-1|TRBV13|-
TGTGCCAGCAGCTTATTTTTATATGGCGGGGACAATGAGCAGTTCTTC
CASSLFLYGGDNEQFF
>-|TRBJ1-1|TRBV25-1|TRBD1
TGTGCCAGCAGGAATACAGGGGCTCATGGAGAGGCTTTCTTT
CASRNTGAHGEAFF
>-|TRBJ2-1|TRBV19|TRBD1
TGTGCCAGTAGTATGGACAGGGGGCTGGGTGAGCAGTTCTTC
CASSMDRGLGEQFF
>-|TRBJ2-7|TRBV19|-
TGTGCCAGTAGTTCGACAAACTACGAGCAGTACTTC
CASSSTNYEQYF
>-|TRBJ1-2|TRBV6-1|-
TGTGCCAGCAGTGAAGCAAACAGCTATGGCTACACCTTC
CASSEANSYGYTF
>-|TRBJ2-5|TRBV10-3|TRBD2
TGTGCCATCAGTGAGTCGCTCTTCGGCCACCCTGGACTAGCGGGAGGGTTAGAGACCCAGTACTTC
CAISESLFGHPGLAGGLETQYF
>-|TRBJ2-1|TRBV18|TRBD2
TGTGCCACCTCACGTGAGACTAGCTCGAATGAGCAGTTCTTC
CATSRETSSNEQFF
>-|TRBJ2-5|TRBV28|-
TGTGCCAGCACCCCAGGGGGGTTGTGGGAGCAGTACTTC
CASTPGGLWEQYF
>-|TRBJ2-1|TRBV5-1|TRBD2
TGCGCCAGCAGCCTTGGGACTAGCGGGAGGGAGCAGTTCTTC
CASSLGTSGREQFF
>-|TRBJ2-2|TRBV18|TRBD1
TGTGCCAGCTCAGAGAGGACCGGGACAGGGGCCACCGGGGAGCTGTTTTTT
CASSERTGTGATGELFF
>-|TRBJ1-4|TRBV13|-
TGTGCCAGCAGCTTATTTTACGGGTCTAATGAAAAACTGTTTTTT
CASSLFYGSNEKLFF
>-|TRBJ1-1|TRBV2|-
TGTGCCAGTGTGGCCACAGAGACCACTGAAGCTTTCTTT
CASVATETTEAFF
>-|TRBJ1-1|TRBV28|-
TGTGCCAGCAGTTCTTTGGGAGCGAACACTGAAGCTTTCTTT
CASSSLGANTEAFF
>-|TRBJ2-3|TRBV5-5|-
TGTGCCAGCAGCTTGTTTGTAGCTGCTAGCACAGATACGCAGTATTTT
CASSLFVAASTDTQYF